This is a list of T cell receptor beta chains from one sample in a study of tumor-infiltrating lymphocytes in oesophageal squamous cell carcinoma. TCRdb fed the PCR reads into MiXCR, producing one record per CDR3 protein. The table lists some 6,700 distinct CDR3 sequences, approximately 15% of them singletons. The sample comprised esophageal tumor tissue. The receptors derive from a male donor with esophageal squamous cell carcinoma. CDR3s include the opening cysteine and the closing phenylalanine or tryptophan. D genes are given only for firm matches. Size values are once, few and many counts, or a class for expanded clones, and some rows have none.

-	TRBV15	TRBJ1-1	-	TGTGCCACCAGCAGCCCCGAGGGAGCTTTCTTT	CATSSPEGAFF
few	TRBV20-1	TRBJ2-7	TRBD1	TGCAGTGCTAGAGATGCCGACAGGGGCTACGAGCAGTACTTC	CSARDADRGYEQYF
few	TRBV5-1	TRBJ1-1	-	TGCGCCAGCAGCTTTAAGGCGGGGACTGAAGCTTTCTTT	CASSFKAGTEAFF
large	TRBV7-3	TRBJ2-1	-	TGTGCCAGCAGCTTAGGGTCCAGCTCCTACAATGAGCAGTTCTTC	CASSLGSSSYNEQFF
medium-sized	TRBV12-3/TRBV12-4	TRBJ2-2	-	TGTGCCAGCAGTTTATTGGGGGCTGGGGAGCTGTTTTTT	CASSLLGAGELFF
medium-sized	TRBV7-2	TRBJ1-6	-	TGTGCCAGCAAGGAGGTGGGAAGGCGGTCACCCCTCCACTTT	CASKEVGRRSPLHF
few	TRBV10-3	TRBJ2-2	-	TGTGCCATCACCCCGGGACTCTACACCGGGGAGCTGTTTTTT	CAITPGLYTGELFF
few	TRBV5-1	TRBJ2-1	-	TGCGCCAGCAGCTTGGTCGGCCACAGCTCCTACAATGAGCAGTTCTTC	CASSLVGHSSYNEQFF
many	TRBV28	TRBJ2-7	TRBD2	TGTGCCAGCAGTCGACTAGCGGGGGTCGATAACGAGCAGTACTTC	CASSRLAGVDNEQYF
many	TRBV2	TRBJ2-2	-	TGTGCCAGCAGTGCTGCTGTTGACACCGGGGAGCTGTTTTTT	CASSAAVDTGELFF
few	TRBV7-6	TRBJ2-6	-	TGTGCTAGCAGCTTAGAAGGGGGGACTTTC	CASSLEGGTF
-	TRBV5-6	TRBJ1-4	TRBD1	TGTGCCAGCAGCTTGGGACAGGGGACTGAAAAACTGTTTTTT	CASSLGQGTEKLFF
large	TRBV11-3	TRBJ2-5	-	TGTGCCAGCAGCCAGACCGAAAGGGGGGGCTGGGGACAAGAGACCCAGTACTTC	CASSQTERGGWGQETQYF
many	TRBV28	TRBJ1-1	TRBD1	TGTGCCAGCAGACCCCACAGGGGACCCCCCACTGAAGCTTTCTTT	CASRPHRGPPTEAFF
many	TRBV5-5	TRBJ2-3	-	TGTGCCAGCAGCTTAGTCGATACGCAGTATTTT	CASSLVDTQYF
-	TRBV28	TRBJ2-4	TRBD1	TGTGCCAGCAAGGGGGCGTATAATTCACCCCTCCACTTC	CASKGAYNSPLHF
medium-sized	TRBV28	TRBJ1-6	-	TGTGCCAGCAGTCCACAGTTAAATTCACCCCTCCACTTT	CASSPQLNSPLHF
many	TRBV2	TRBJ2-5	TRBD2	TGTGCCAGCAGTGCGTCACTAGCGGGGACCAATACAAAGACCCAGTACTTC	CASSASLAGTNTKTQYF